This TCR beta chain stems from a study of vaccination and CD4 T cells after COVID-19. As for the study in general: Diagnosis preceded the drawing of post-COVID samples by a median about 98 days (range 35 to 161). Whole-study results and caveats: 304 of 307 vaccine-specific clones from convalescent patients were spike mono-reactive. Only post-vaccination samples contained a median about 86% of the reactive clones in convalescent patients.

Trimming took 3 bases from V and 5 from J; bases not matched to a gene: 3. The CDR3 is 14 amino acids. Germline lookup yields CDR1 KGHSH and CDR2 LQKENI. Specified treatment: roughly nine-day PBMC culture with coronavirus spike peptide pools or control peptides (ViraFEST assay). With the Oncomine TCR Beta short-read assay, DNA from cultured CD4+ T cells was sequenced. Someone extracted genomic DNA from cultured CD4+ T cells. Using its own MiXCR run on the PCR reads, TCRdb lists one record per CDR3 protein. The repertoire has thousands of distinct CDR3 sequences, under 40% of them found once; the top ten carry 25% to 35%. Remarks on this clonotype: Its antigen is undetermined.

The gene calls are TRBV18 and TRBJ1-2, with TRBD1 identical over 10 bases. This clonotype was obtained from a human donor who had recovered from COVID-19. The sequenced material came from CD4+ T cells from blood, cultured in vitro. CDR3 sequence: CASSPGTGAYGYTF. DNA for the CDR3: TGTGCCAGCTCACCCGGGACAGGGGCGTATGGCTACACCTTC.